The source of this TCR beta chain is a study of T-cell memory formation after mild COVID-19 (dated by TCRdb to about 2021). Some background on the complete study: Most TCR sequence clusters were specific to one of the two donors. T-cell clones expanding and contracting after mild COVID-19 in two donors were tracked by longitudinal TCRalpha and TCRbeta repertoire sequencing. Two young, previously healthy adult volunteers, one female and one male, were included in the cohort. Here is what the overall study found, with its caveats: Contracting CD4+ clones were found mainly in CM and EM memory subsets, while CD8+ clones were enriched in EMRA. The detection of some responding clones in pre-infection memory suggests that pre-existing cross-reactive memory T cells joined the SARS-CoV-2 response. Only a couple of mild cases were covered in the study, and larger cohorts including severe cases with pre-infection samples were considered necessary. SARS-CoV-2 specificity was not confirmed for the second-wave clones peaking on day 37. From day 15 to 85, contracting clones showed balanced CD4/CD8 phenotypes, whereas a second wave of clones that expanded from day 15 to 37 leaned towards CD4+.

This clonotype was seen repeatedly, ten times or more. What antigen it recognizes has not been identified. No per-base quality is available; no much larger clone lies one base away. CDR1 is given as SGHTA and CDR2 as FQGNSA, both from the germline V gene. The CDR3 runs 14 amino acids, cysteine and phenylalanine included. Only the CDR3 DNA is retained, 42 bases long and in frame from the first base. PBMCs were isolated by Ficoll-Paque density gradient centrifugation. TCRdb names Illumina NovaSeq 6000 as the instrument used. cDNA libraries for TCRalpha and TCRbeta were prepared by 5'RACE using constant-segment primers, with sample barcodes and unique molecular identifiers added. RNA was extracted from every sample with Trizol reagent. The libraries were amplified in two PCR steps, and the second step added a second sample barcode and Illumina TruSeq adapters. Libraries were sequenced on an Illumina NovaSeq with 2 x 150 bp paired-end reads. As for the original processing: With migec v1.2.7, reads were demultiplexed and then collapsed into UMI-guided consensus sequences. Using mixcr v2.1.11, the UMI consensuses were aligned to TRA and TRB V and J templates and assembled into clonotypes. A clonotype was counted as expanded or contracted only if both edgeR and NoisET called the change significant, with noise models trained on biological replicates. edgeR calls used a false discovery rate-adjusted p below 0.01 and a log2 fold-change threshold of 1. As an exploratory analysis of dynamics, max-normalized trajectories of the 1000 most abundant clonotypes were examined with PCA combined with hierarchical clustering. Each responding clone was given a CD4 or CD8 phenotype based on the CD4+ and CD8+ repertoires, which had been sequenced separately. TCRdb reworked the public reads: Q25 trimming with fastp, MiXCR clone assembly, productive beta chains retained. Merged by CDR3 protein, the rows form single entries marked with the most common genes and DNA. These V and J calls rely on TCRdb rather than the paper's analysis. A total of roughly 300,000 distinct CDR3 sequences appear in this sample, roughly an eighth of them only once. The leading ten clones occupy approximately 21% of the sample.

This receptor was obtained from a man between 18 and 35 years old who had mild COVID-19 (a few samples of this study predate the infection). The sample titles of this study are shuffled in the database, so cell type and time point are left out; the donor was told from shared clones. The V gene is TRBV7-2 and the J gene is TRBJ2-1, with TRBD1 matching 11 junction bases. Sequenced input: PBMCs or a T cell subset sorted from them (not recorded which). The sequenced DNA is TGTGCGACAAGGGGACAGGGGGGAAACAATGAGCAGTTCTTC. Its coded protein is CATRGQGGNNEQFF.